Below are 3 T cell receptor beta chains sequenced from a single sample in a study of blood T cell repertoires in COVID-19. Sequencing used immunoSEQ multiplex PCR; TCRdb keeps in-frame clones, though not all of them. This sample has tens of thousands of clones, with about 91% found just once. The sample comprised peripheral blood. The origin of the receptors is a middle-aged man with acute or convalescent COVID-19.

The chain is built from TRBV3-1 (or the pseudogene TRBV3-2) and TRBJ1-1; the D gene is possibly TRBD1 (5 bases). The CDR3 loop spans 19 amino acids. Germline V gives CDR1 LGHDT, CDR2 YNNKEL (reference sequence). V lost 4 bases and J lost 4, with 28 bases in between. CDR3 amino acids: CASSRSLTGFAALSTEAFF. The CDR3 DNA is TGTGCCAGCAGCCGGTCCCTAACAGGTTTTGCGGCATTGAGCACTGAAGCTTTCTTT.

CDR3 amino acids: CASSPPIQGASGQFF. In nucleotides, the CDR3 is TGTGCCAGCTCACCACCGATCCAGGGGGCTTCGGGGCAGTTCTTC. The V gene is TRBV18, the J gene TRBJ2-1; 8 bases agree with TRBD1. The CDR3 consists of 15 residues. Germline V gene lookup returns CDR1 KGHSH and CDR2 LQKENI. V gave up 0 bases and J gave up 12 bases; unmatched junction bases: 10.

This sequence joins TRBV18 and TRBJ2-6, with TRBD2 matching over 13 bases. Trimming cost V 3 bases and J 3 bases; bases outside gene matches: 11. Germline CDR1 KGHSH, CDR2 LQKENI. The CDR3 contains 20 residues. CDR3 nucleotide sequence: TGTGCCAGCTCACCGATACCGGGACTAGCGGGGAGAGGTGGGGCCAACGTCCTGACTTTC. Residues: CASSPIPGLAGRGGANVLTF.